Listed here are 10 T cell receptor beta chains from one sample, sequenced in a study of cytomegalovirus exposure and HLA in healthy donors (dated by TCRdb to about 2017). Libraries were prepared through the immunoSEQ multiplex PCR assay. For the multiplex PCR, a mixture combining 60 forward primers for TCR Vbeta segments and 13 reverse primers for TCR Jbeta segments was used. Sourced from immuneACCESS, this table was stored by TCRdb with only in-frame sequences that have V and J called. A share of the clones is absent; for the studies checked, an unresolved V gene accounts for under half, and the remainder has no known explanation. In all, the sample holds 150,000 to 200,000 clones, and around 68% of those were seen once. The top ten clones comprise 2.5% to 3% of the sample. The source material was PBMCs. The receptors derive from a man in his forties or fifties in good health and CMV-seronegative.

The genes are TRBV6-5 and TRBJ2-2; possibly TRBD2 for D (6 bases). The CDR3 consists of 12 residues. Germline V CDR1 and CDR2: MNHEY, SVGAGI. The V end lost 2 bases, the J end lost 10 bases, and 8 bases lay between the germline ends. The DNA of the CDR3 is TGTGCCAGCAGTTACGGGACTCCGGAGCTGTTTTTT. This sequence encodes CASSYGTPELFF.

The chain links TRBV6-1 to TRBJ2-5, with 12 bases aligning to TRBD2. V was pared by 2 bases and J by 9 bases, with 13 bases of the junction left unmatched. Germline values: CDR1 MNHNS, CDR2 SASEGT. This CDR3 is built from 17 residues. The CDR3 region has the DNA TGTGCCAGCAGTGAAAGCAGACTAGCGGGAGCAGTCGGGGCCCAGTACTTC. It is translated as CASSESRLAGAVGAQYF.

This clone has just one count. The V and J genes are TRBV6-1 and TRBJ1-2, with 7 bases lining up with TRBD1. CDR1 MNHNS and CDR2 SASEGT come from the germline V gene. V shed 2 bases, J shed 0 bases, and the junction held 6 bases outside the gene matches. The CDR3 loop spans 16 amino acids. The CDR3 region has the DNA TGTGCCAGCAGTGAAAGGACAGGCCCTTCTAACTATGGCTACACCTTC. As protein: CASSERTGPSNYGYTF.

The chain joins TRBV7-9 to TRBJ1-6; the D gene is possibly TRBD1 (5 bases). Trimming took 7 bases from V and 9 from J, leaving 16 bases between them. Germline assignment: CDR1 SEHNR and CDR2 FQNEAQ (reference sequence). The CDR3 contains 14 residues. The CDR3 nucleotides are TGTGCCAGCAACATTGTTGGGGGAGGTTCACCCCTCCACTTT. Protein product: CASNIVGGGSPLHF.

This clone has a handful of counts. This sequence joins TRBV5-6 and TRBJ2-3; 14 positions agree with TRBD2. Germline V gene lookup returns CDR1 SGHDT and CDR2 YYEEEE. With 4 bases clipped from V and 9 bases from J, the junction kept 10 bases outside the gene matches. The CDR3 consists of 16 residues. The CDR3 DNA reads TGTGCCAGCAGCGAGGGACTAGCGGGAGCTGTTCGAACGCAGTATTTT. As protein: CASSEGLAGAVRTQYF.

The chain couples TRBV25-1 to TRBJ1-2; TRBD1 matches 11 bases. Germline CDR1 and CDR2: MGHDK and SYGVNS. The CDR3 runs 17 residues. J gave up 0 bases and V 2 bases, and 5 bases lay outside the gene matches. The DNA for the CDR3 is TGTGCCAGCAGTGAACCAGGGGGACAGGGGGCTAACTATGGCTACACCTTC. Translation gives CASSEPGGQGANYGYTF.

The rearrangement joins TRBV6-6 to TRBJ2-7; D may be TRBD1 (6 bases). The CDR3 sequence is 13 residues long. Germline assignment: CDR1 MNHNY and CDR2 SVGAGI (reference sequence). The germline V and J ends were trimmed by 0 bases and 6 bases, with 9 bases remaining between them. The CDR3 nucleotides read TGTGCCAGCAGTTACTCGGGGGCTGGCGAGCAGTACTTC. Translation: CASSYSGAGEQYF.

The chain is built from TRBV5-1 and TRBJ2-5, with D maybe TRBD1 (6 bases). Looked up from germline, CDR1 is SGHRS and CDR2 is YFSETQ. There are 15 residues in the CDR3. Trimming removed 4 bases at V and 1 base at J, with 14 bases between. The DNA for the CDR3 is TGCGCCAGCAGCGCCACACAGGGAAGCCAAGAGACCCAGTACTTC. Amino acids: CASSATQGSQETQYF.

This clone showed up just once. The chain carries TRBV21-1 and TRBJ1-5. TRBV21-1 is deemed a pseudogene. The CDR3 covers 16 residues. The CDR3 region has the DNA TGTGCCAGCAGCAAAGGAGGCTTTAGAAGCAATCAGCCCCAGCATTTT. Protein: CASSKGGFRSNQPQHF.

In its sample, this clone was seen a few times. The chain has TRBV6-5 and TRBJ2-7; 7 nucleotides match TRBD1. V dropped 4 bases and J dropped 0; count of bases not matched to a gene: 3. CDR1 is MNHEY, CDR2 SVGAGI, per germline. This CDR3 has 14 residues. CDR3 protein: CASSSDRASYEQYF. CDR3 DNA: TGTGCCAGCAGTTCAGACAGGGCCTCCTACGAGCAGTACTTC.